This TCR beta chain appears in the sequencing data of a study of blood T cell repertoires in COVID-19. Study-level background: Some COVID-19 samples were acute and others convalescent; all came from the United States, Italy and Spain. The cDNA or gDNA used as material had been derived from T cells, B-cell-depleted T cells, or PBMCs.

Under the authors' procedure: Amplification of reference gene primers provided the estimated nucleated cell counts. TCRdb's table, derived via immunoSEQ multiplex PCR, lists solely in-frame clones and lacks some. The V and J calls and the clone size are those of that table, but D and trimming were determined from the DNA. The sample includes over 350,000 clones, around 89% of them seen just once. The CDR3 has 15 amino acids. Per germline, CDR1 SQVTM and CDR2 ANQGSEA. The V gene lost 0 bases and the J gene lost 1 base, with 12 bases spanning the gap. Sequenced material: peripheral blood. This chain joins TRBV29-1 and TRBJ1-1; D call uncertain. This clonotype was sampled from a woman in her twenties or thirties with acute or convalescent COVID-19. CDR3 coding DNA: TGCAGCGTTGAAGAGGCTTCGTTTCCGAACACTGAAGCTTTCTTT. Protein product: CSVEEASFPNTEAFF.